The 12 T cell receptor beta chains presented below share a single source sample, sequenced in a study of blood T cell repertoires in COVID-19. Repertoires were generated with immunoSEQ multiplex PCR, while TCRdb's copy carries only in-frame clones and drops some. The sample consists of roughly 350,000 clones, roughly 85% of them appearing once. The specimen was peripheral blood. These receptors were taken from a woman between 18 and 29 years old with acute or convalescent COVID-19.

DNA of the CDR3: TGTGCCAGCAGCATGGGGGGGAATCAGCCCCAGCATTTT. Protein sequence: CASSMGGNQPQHF. The chain joins TRBV6-6 to TRBJ1-5, with D possibly matching TRBD1 (5 bases). Germline-derived CDR1 and CDR2 are MNHNY and SVGAGI (reference sequence). The CDR3 sequence is 13 residues long. V lost 6 bases and J lost 4, with 10 bases in between.

The chain employs TRBV30 and TRBJ1-3, with a possible D match to TRBD1 (5 bases). The CDR3 totals 15 residues. Trimming shortened V by 0 bases and J by 0 bases, and 9 bases separated the two germline ends. CDR1 is GTSNPN and CDR2 is SVGIG in the germline V gene (reference sequence). The DNA for the CDR3 is TGTGCCTGGAGTGTACGGGGGTACTCTGGAAACACCATATATTTT. It encodes CAWSVRGYSGNTIYF.

The chain has TRBV30 and TRBJ1-5; a possible D gene is TRBD1 (5 bases). CDR3 size: 13 residues. The V end was cut by 0 bases, the J end by 7 bases, with 10 bases between. Germline V CDR1 and CDR2: GTSNPN, SVGIG (reference sequence). CDR3 region: CAWSVLGGQPQHF. CDR3 in DNA: TGTGCCTGGAGTGTGTTGGGGGGACAGCCCCAGCATTTT.

This rearrangement joins TRBV6-5 to TRBJ1-1; D not resolved. Trimming pared 7 bases from V and 7 bases from J, leaving 13 bases between. This CDR3 comprises 12 residues. The germline CDR1 and CDR2 sequences are MNHEY and SVGAGI. Written as DNA, the CDR3 is TGTGCCAGCACCCTCTTAGGGAGTGAAGCTTTCTTT. The encoded protein is CASTLLGSEAFF.

V and J are TRBV30 and TRBJ1-1; D not resolved. Between the trimmed V and J ends, which lost 0 bases and 3 bases, there was a span of 14 bases. This CDR3 is 15 amino acids long. The V gene's germline CDR1 is GTSNPN and CDR2 SVGIG (reference sequence). CDR3 protein: CAWSVGGPVDTEAFF. Here the CDR3 DNA reads TGTGCCTGGAGTGTGGGAGGGCCGGTGGACACTGAAGCTTTCTTT.

This chain links TRBV18 with TRBJ2-2, with D perhaps matching TRBD2 (5 bases). Germline-derived CDR1 and CDR2 are KGHSH and LQKENI. This CDR3 region has 18 residues. The germline V and J ends were trimmed by 3 bases and 1 base, with 18 bases remaining between them. CDR3 sequence reads: CASSPRKSEGKNTGELFF. In DNA form, the CDR3 reads TGTGCCAGCTCACCCCGGAAATCTGAGGGAAAGAACACCGGGGAGCTGTTTTTT.

The rearrangement uses TRBV23-1 and TRBJ1-2, with 9 bases identical to TRBD1. TRBV23-1 is identified as an open reading frame with a role that is uncertain. The V and J ends lost 8 bases and 4 bases, in that order; junction bases with no gene match: 23. This CDR3 has 19 residues. This CDR3 is CASPARPPPTGGNCYGYTF. CDR3 DNA sequence: TGCGCCAGCCCAGCCCGGCCCCCGCCGACAGGGGGGAACTGCTATGGCTACACCTTC.

This sequence joins TRBV11-2 and TRBJ1-6; D not resolved. The germline V gene has CDR1 SGHAT and CDR2 FQNNGV. V lost 0 bases, J lost 7 bases, and 7 bases lay in between. The CDR3 consists of 14 residues. CDR3: CASSLDRLNSPLHF. CDR3 sequence (DNA): TGTGCCAGCAGCTTAGACAGGCTGAATTCACCCCTCCACTTT.

This rearrangement joins TRBV5-4 to TRBJ1-4; the D gene is possibly TRBD1 (6 bases). Per the germline V gene, CDR1 is SGHNT and CDR2 is YYREEE (reference sequence). CDR3 size: 14 residues. The V end was cut by 3 bases, the J end by 7 bases, with 13 bases between. The CDR3 nucleotides read TGTGCCAGCAGCTCGAAACAGGGCCTTGAAAAACTGTTTTTT. Encoded protein: CASSSKQGLEKLFF.

The genes are TRBV30 and TRBJ2-1; 10 bases fit TRBD2. Losses at the gene ends were 1 base for V and 3 bases for J; bases not matched to a gene: 6. The CDR3 sequence is 16 residues long. Germline V gives CDR1 GTSNPN, CDR2 SVGIG (reference sequence). CDR3 protein: CAWSEAGGPGYNEQFF. The CDR3, as DNA: TGTGCCTGGAGTGAAGCGGGGGGGCCAGGCTACAATGAGCAGTTCTTC.

CDR3 bases: TGTGCCAGCAGCCTCCTTAGTCGTTTGACCGGGGAGCTGTTTTTT. Translated: CASSLLSRLTGELFF. The chain links TRBV7-6 to TRBJ2-2; D gene ambiguous. CDR3 length: 15 residues. Germline values: CDR1 SGHVS, CDR2 FNYEAQ. V lost 5 bases and J 5 bases, leaving 15 bases between the germline ends.

DNA for the CDR3: TGCGCCAGCAGCCATGGTCAACAGGGGTTATTACATGGCTACACCTTC. As protein: CASSHGQQGLLHGYTF. The V and J genes are TRBV4-1 and TRBJ1-2; 7 bases are a match to TRBD1. V lost 3 bases, J lost 6 bases, and 13 bases stayed unmatched. The length of the CDR3 is 16 residues. Germline lookup yields CDR1 MGHRA and CDR2 YSYEKL.